The entry below describes one T cell receptor (beta chain). The antigen is undetermined. This specimen belongs to a study of cytomegalovirus exposure and HLA in healthy donors. Assay: immunoSEQ multiplex PCR; the TCRdb copy retains only in-frame clones and omits some. This table has about 57,000 clones, over 85% appearing once. Study-wide results and caveats: Subsequent analysis showed first-cohort TCR clusters tending to co-occur in 120 validation repertoires.

The CDR3 contains 13 residues. V shed 5 bases and J shed 6 bases, with 13 bases lying between them. Germline loops: CDR1 GTSNPN, CDR2 SVGIG (reference sequence). Sample: PBMCs. The sequence derives from a woman aged 18-29 years in good health and CMV-seronegative. The chain combines TRBV30 with TRBJ2-2; no clear D. The CDR3 DNA is TGTGCCTGGGCCCGTCTAGTCTCCGGGGAGCTGTTTTTT. It translates to CAWARLVSGELFF.